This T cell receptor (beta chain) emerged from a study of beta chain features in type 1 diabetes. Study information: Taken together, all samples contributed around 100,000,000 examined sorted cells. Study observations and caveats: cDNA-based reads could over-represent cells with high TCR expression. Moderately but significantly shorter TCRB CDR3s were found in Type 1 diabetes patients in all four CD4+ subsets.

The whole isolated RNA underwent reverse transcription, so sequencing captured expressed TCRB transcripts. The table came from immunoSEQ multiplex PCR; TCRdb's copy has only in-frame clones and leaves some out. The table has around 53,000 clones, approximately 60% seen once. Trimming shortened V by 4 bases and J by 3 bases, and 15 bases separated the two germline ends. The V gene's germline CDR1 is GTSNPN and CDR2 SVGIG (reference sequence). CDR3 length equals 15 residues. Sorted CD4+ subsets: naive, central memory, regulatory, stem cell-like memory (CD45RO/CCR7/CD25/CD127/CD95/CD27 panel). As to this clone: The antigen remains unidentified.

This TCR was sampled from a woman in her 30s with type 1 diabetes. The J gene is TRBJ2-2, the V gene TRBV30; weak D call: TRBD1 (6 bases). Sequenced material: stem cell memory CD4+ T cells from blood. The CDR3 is CAWNQGSGDTGELFF. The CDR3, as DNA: TGTGCCTGGAATCAGGGGAGTGGCGACACCGGGGAGCTGTTTTTT.